The entry below gives a single T cell receptor (beta chain) sequence along with its context. One end of the junction is discordant with germline, which a read error may explain. Per the study methods: Amplification with reference gene primers provided the estimates of nucleated cell counts. Assay used: immunoSEQ multiplex PCR; TCRdb lists only in-frame clones, some missing. That table supplies the V and J calls and clone size; D and trimming were determined from the DNA. The table lists under 300,000 clones, approximately 91% of them singletons. The sample belongs to a study of blood T cell repertoires in COVID-19. Germline V gene data show CDR1 as SGHTA and CDR2 as FQGTGA. The CDR3 sequence is 14 residues long.

Input material: PBMCs or T cells enriched from blood (not recorded which). This TCR was sampled from a woman aged 35 to 49 who had recovered from COVID-19. The chain links TRBV7-3 to TRBJ2-1, with D perhaps matching TRBD2 (6 bases). CDR3: CASSLRDSYNEQFF. The CDR3 DNA reads TGTGCCAGCAGCCTCCGGGACTCCTATAATGAGCAGTTCTTC.